This T cell receptor (beta chain) is from a study of B cell selection in AIRE deficiency. CD4+CD127+ cells were sorted as the conventional CD4 T cells. Under the authors' procedure: Patients' conventional T cells yielded 110,000 or so distinct TCRbeta sequences; donors' 130,000 to 150,000. Only in-frame clones appear in the TCRdb table, and some are missing; sequencing was by immunoSEQ multiplex PCR. V and J calls and clone size come straight from that table; D and trimming were deduced from the DNA. The sample shows some 25,000 clones, around 97% of them seen only once. The CDR3 runs 13 residues. The V gene lost 4 bases and the J gene lost 7 bases, with 14 bases spanning the gap. In germline, CDR1 is MRHNA, CDR2 SNTAGT.

The receptor comes from a human donor with AIRE deficiency. Sequenced input: conventional CD4+ T cells sorted from PBMCs. The rearrangement links TRBV6-4 to TRBJ2-7; TRBD1 might be the D (6 bases). The CDR3 sequence: CASSVVGGAEQYF. The CDR3 nucleotides are TGTGCCAGCAGTGTAGTAGGGGGAGCTGAGCAGTACTTC.